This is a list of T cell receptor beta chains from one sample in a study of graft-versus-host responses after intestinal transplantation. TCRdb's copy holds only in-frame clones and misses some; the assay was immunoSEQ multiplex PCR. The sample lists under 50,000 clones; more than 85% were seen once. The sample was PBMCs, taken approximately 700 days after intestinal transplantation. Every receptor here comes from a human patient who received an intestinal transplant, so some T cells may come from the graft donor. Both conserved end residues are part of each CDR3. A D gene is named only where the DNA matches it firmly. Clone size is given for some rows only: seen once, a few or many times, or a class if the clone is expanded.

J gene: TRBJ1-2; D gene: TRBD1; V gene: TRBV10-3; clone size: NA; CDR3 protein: CAIIDRGDGYTF; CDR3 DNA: TGTGCCATCATTGACAGGGGCGATGGCTACACCTTC
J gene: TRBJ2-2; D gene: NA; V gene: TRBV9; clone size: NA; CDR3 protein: CASSVAASPEVGELFF; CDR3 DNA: TGTGCCAGCAGCGTAGCGGCTAGCCCAGAAGTAGGGGAGCTGTTTTTT
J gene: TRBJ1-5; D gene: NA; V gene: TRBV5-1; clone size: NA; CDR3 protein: CASSLEGVGNQPQHF; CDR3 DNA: TGCGCCAGCAGCTTGGAGGGTGTCGGCAATCAGCCCCAGCATTTT
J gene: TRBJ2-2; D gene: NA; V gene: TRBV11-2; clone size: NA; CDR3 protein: CASSLVSWTGELFF; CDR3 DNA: TGTGCCAGCAGCTTAGTTAGTTGGACCGGGGAGCTGTTTTTT
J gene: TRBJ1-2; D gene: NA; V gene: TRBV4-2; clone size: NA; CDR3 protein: CASSQDGRTNF; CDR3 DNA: TGTGCCAGCAGCCAAGATGGTAGAACCAACTTC
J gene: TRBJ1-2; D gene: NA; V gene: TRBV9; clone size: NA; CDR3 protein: CASSPSGLPFGYTF; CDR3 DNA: TGTGCCAGCAGCCCTTCTGGACTGCCTTTTGGCTACACCTTC
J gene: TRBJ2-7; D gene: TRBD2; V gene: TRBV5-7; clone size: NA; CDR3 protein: CASRTGTSTHEQYF; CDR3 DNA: TGTGCCAGCAGGACCGGGACTAGTACCCACGAGCAGTACTTC
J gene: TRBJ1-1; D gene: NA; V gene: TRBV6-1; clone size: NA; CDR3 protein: CASSYDWDTEAFF; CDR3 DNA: TGTGCCAGCAGTTATGACTGGGACACTGAAGCTTTCTTT
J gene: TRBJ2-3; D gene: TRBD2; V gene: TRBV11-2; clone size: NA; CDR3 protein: CASSHSGVVTDTQYF; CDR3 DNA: TGTGCCAGCAGCCATAGCGGGGTTGTCACAGATACGCAGTATTTT
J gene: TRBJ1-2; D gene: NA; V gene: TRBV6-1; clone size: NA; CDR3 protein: CASTEPGLYGGNYGYTF; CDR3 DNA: TGTGCCAGCACTGAACCGGGACTCTATGGAGGTAACTATGGCTACACCTTC
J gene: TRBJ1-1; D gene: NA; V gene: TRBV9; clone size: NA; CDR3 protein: CASSKTRFLDTEAFF; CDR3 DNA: TGTGCCAGCAGCAAAACTAGGTTTCTCGACACTGAAGCTTTCTTT
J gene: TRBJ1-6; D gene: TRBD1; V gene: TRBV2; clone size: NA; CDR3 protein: CASSTTGNSPLHF; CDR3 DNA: TGTGCCAGCAGTACGACAGGGAATTCACCCCTCCACTTT
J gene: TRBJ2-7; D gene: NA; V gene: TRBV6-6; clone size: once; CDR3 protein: CASSGDLNPSYEQYF; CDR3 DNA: TGTGCCAGCAGTGGCGACCTAAATCCCTCCTACGAGCAGTACTTC
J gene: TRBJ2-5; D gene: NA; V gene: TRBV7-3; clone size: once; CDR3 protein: CASSLMVGETQYF; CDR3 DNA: TGTGCCAGCAGCTTAATGGTCGGAGAGACCCAGTACTTC
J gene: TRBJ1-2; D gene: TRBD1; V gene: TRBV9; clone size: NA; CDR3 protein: CASSPQGRDGYTF; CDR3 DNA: TGTGCCAGCAGCCCACAGGGGAGGGATGGCTACACCTTC
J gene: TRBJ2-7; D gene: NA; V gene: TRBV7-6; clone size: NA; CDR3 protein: CASSLTPESYEQYF; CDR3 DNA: TGTGCCAGCAGCTTAACTCCGGAGTCCTACGAGCAGTACTTC
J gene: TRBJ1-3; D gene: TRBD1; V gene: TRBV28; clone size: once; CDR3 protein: CASRTGGGGNTIYF; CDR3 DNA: TGTGCCAGCAGGACAGGGGGTGGTGGAAACACCATATATTTT
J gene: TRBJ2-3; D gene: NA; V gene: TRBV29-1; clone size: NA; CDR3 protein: CSVEVRVAPDTQYF; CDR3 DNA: TGCAGCGTTGAAGTGCGGGTGGCCCCAGATACGCAGTATTTT
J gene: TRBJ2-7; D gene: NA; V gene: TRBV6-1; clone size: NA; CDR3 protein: CASSEVGGQMIPQYF; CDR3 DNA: TGTGCCAGCAGTGAAGTAGGTGGACAGATGATACCGCAGTACTTC
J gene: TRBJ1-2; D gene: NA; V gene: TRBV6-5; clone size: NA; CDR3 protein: CASKKNWGYTF; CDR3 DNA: TGTGCCAGCAAGAAAAATTGGGGCTACACCTTC
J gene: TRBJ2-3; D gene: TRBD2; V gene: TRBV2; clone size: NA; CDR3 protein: CASNFRAGGHGDTQYF; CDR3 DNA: TGTGCCAGCAACTTCCGAGCGGGAGGGCACGGAGATACGCAGTATTTT
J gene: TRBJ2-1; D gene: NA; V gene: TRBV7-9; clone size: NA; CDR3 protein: CASTARDSSYNEQFF; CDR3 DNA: TGTGCCAGCACCGCCAGGGATAGCTCCTACAATGAGCAGTTCTTC
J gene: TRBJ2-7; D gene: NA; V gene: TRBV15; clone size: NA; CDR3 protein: CATSNGGGGLDEQYF; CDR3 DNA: TGTGCCACCAGCAACGGCGGTGGGGGGCTCGACGAGCAGTACTTC
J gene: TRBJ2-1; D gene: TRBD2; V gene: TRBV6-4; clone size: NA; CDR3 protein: CASSPTSGSNNEQFF; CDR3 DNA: TGTGCCAGCAGCCCGACTAGCGGGAGTAACAATGAGCAGTTCTTC
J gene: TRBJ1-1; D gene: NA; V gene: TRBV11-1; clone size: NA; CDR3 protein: CASSLLRGFMNTEAFF; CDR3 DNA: TGTGCCAGCAGCTTACTCCGCGGTTTCATGAACACTGAAGCTTTCTTT
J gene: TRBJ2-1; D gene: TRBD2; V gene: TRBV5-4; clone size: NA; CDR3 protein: CASSLWTSGSFFNEQFF; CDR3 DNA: TGTGCCAGCAGCTTGTGGACTAGCGGGAGCTTTTTCAATGAGCAGTTCTTC
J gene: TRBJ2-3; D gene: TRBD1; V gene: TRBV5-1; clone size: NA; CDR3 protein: CASSLADRGLTDTQYF; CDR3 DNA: TGCGCCAGCAGCTTGGCGGACAGGGGGCTCACAGATACGCAGTATTTT
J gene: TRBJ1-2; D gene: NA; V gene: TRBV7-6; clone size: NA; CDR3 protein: CASSLFQGSYGYTF; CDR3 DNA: TGTGCCAGCAGCTTATTCCAAGGGAGCTATGGCTACACCTTC
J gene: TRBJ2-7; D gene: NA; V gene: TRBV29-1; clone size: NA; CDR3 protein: CSVEADAYEQYF; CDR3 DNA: TGCAGCGTTGAAGCTGACGCCTACGAGCAGTACTTC
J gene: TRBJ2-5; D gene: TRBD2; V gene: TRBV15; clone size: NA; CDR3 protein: CATSGTSGVRETQYF; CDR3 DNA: TGTGCCACCAGCGGGACTAGCGGGGTTCGGGAGACCCAGTACTTC
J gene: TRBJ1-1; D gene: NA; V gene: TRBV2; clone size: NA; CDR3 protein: CASSASGPEAFF; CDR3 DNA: TGTGCCAGCAGTGCCTCGGGACCCGAAGCTTTCTTT
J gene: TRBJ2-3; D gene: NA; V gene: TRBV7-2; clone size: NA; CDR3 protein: CASMLFGGVLADTQYF; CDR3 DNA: TGTGCCAGCATGTTATTTGGGGGAGTCCTCGCAGATACGCAGTATTTT
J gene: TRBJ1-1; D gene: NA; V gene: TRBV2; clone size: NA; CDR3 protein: CASSPNQGTIGAFF; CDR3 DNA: TGTGCCAGCAGTCCCAACCAGGGGACAATCGGAGCTTTCTTT
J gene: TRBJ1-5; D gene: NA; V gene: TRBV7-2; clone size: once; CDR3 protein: CASSLGTSLNQPQHF; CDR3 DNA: TGTGCCAGCAGCTTAGGCACCTCCCTCAATCAGCCCCAGCATTTT
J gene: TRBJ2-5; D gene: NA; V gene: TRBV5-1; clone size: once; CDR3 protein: CASSWQGIGEETQYF; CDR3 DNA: TGCGCCAGCAGCTGGCAGGGTATCGGGGAAGAGACCCAGTACTTC
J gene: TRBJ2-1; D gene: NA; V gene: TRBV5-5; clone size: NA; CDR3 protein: CASSSTGYSYNEQFF; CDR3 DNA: TGTGCCAGCAGCTCTACGGGTTACTCCTACAATGAGCAGTTCTTC
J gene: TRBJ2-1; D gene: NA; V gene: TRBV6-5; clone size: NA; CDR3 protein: CASSYRWGNPEQFF; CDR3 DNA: TGTGCCAGCAGTTATCGGTGGGGAAACCCTGAGCAGTTCTTC
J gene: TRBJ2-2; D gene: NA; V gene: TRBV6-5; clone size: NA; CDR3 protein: CASSYSGTGELFF; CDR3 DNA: TGTGCCAGCAGTTACTCCGGAACCGGGGAGCTGTTTTTT
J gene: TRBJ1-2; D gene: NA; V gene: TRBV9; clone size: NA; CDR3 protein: CASSGEVGPNYGYTF; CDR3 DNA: TGTGCCAGCAGCGGCGAGGTGGGGCCTAACTATGGCTACACCTTC
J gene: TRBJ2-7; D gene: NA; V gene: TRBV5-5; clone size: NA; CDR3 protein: CASSTVGIYEQYF; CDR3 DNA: TGTGCCAGCAGCACGGTAGGGATCTACGAGCAGTACTTC
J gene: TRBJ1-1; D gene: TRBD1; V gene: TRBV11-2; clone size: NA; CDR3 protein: CASSLAQGAEAFF; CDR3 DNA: TGTGCCAGCAGCTTAGCCCAGGGGGCTGAAGCTTTCTTT
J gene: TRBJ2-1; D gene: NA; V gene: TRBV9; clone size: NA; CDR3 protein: CASSVGLGVEQFF; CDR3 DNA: TGTGCCAGCAGCGTAGGCTTGGGGGTCGAGCAGTTCTTC
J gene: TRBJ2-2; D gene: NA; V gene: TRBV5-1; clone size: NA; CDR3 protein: CASSSYQNTGELFF; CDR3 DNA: TGCGCCAGCAGCTCCTACCAGAACACCGGGGAGCTGTTTTTT
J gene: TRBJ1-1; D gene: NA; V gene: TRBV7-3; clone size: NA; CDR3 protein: CASSRTLEAFF; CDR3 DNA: TGTGCCAGCAGTCGGACCTTGGAAGCTTTCTTT
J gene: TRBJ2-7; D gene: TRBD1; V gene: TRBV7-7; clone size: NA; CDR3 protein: CASSLGQGVSYEQYF; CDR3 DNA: TGTGCCAGCAGCCTTGGACAGGGGGTATCCTACGAGCAGTACTTC
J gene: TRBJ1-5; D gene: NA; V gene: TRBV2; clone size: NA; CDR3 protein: CASSKDSNQPQHF; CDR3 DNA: TGTGCCAGCAGTAAAGATAGCAATCAGCCCCAGCATTTT
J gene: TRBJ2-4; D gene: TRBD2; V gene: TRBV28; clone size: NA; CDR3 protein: CASSLEGSGVIQYF; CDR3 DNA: TGTGCCAGCAGTTTAGAGGGTAGCGGGGTCATTCAGTACTTC
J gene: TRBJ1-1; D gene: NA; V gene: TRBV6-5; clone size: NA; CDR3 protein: CASSYRETTEAFF; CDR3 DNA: TGTGCCAGCAGTTACAGGGAGACTACTGAAGCTTTCTTT
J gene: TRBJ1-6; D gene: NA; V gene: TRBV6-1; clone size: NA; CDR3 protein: CASTQGLYNSPLHF; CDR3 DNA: TGTGCCAGCACCCAGGGACTCTATAATTCACCCCTCCACTTT
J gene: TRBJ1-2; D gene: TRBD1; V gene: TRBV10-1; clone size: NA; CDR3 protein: CASSPGTAYGYTF; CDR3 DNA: TGCGCCAGCAGCCCCGGGACAGCCTATGGCTACACCTTC
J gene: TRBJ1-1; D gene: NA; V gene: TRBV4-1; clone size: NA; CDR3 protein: CASSQVNTEAFF; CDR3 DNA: TGCGCCAGCAGCCAAGTGAACACTGAAGCTTTCTTT
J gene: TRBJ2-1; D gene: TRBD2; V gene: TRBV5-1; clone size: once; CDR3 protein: CASSFFPSGSPSYNEQFF; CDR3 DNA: TGCGCCAGCAGCTTTTTCCCTAGCGGATCTCCCTCCTACAATGAGCAGTTCTTC
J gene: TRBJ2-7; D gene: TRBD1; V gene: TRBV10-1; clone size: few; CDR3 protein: CASSVAVGQEWEQYF; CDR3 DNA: TGCGCCAGCAGTGTTGCCGTGGGACAGGAGTGGGAGCAGTACTTC
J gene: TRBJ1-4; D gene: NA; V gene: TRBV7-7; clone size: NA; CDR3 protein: CASSYGRGEKLFF; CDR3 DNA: TGTGCCAGCAGCTATGGGCGAGGTGAAAAACTGTTTTTT
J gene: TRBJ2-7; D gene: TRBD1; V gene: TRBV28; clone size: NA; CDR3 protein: CASSPGQGAFEQYF; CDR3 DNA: TGTGCCAGCAGTCCGGGACAGGGGGCTTTCGAGCAGTACTTC